The 4 T cell receptor beta chains in this list originate from one sample, sequenced in a study of CD8+ T cells in alopecia areata. Sequencing used cDNA as its template, made by extracting RNA and reverse transcribing it. Using immunoSEQ multiplex PCR, the repertoire was profiled, and TCRdb retains in-frame clones only, with some absent. The sample comprises more than 200,000 clones, roughly 69% of which are singletons, and around 1.2% rests with the top ten. The specimen was CD4+ T cells sorted from blood, collected at week 0. These receptors came from a human donor with alopecia areata.

The rearrangement links TRBV29-1 to TRBJ2-7; 8 bases are a match to TRBD2. V lost 2 bases, J lost 2 bases, and 5 bases stayed unmatched. This CDR3 contains 14 residues. Looked up from germline, CDR1 is SQVTM and CDR2 is ANQGSEA. The CDR3 is CSVESRGGPYEQYF. The CDR3 DNA reads TGCAGCGTTGAATCCCGCGGGGGGCCCTACGAGCAGTACTTC.

The chain recombines TRBV6-5 with TRBJ2-7; no clear D gene. The CDR3 runs to 14 residues. Trimming removed 6 bases from V and 0 bases from J, with 12 bases in between. Germline CDR1 and CDR2: MNHEY and SVGAGI. The CDR3 protein is CASSRTLSSYEQYF. CDR3 in DNA: TGTGCCAGCAGCCGTACCTTGAGCTCCTACGAGCAGTACTTC.

This chain joins TRBV27 and TRBJ2-1, with 7 bases identical to TRBD2. Germline CDR1 reads MNHEY; CDR2 reads SMNVEV (reference sequence). The trim removed 5 bases at V and 5 bases at J, leaving 12 bases unmatched. CDR3 length: 16 amino acids. The CDR3 bases are TGTGCCAGCAGTCCATGGAGGTCTAGCGGAAACAATGAGCAGTTCTTC. Its translation: CASSPWRSSGNNEQFF.

The chain is built from TRBV7-9 and TRBJ2-3; D uncertain. Germline V lookup: CDR1 SEHNR, CDR2 FQNEAQ (reference sequence). V shed 5 bases and J shed 3 bases, with 21 bases lying between them. This CDR3 region has 17 residues. CDR3 loop: CASSTLTPLGVTDTQYF. DNA for the CDR3: TGTGCCAGCAGCACCTTGACTCCTCTTGGGGTAACAGATACGCAGTATTTT.